Following are 5 T cell receptor beta chains from one sample sequenced in a study of brain T cells in children with intractable seizures. Profiled with immunoSEQ multiplex PCR; TCRdb holds only in-frame clones, not every one. The table includes 65,000 to 85,000 clones, 85% to 95% detected once. The input for sequencing was peripheral blood, taken at surgery. The receptor source for this set is a boy in the first two years of life with tuberous sclerosis and intractable seizures.

The chain uses TRBV28 and TRBJ2-7; D is perhaps TRBD2 (5 bases). Germline CDR1 and CDR2: MDHEN and SYDVKM. The CDR3 consists of 14 residues. V lost 5 bases to trimming and J lost 2 bases, with 13 bases between them. The CDR3 loop is CASSPRALAYEQYF. CDR3 sequence (DNA): TGTGCCAGCAGTCCGCGGGCCTTAGCCTACGAGCAGTACTTC.

The chain has TRBV11-1 and TRBJ1-1; D is undetermined. The CDR3 runs to 14 residues. Trimming cost V 7 bases and J 6 bases, with 18 bases left between them. Germline CDR1 SGHAT, CDR2 FQDESV (reference sequence). Written as DNA, the CDR3 is TGTGCCAGCACTACAAGAGGCGGGGTCCCTGAAGCTTTCTTT. Its translation: CASTTRGGVPEAFF.

V is TRBV4-1 and J is TRBJ1-1; D gene ambiguous. The CDR3 length is 15 residues. The V and J ends lost 0 bases and 1 base respectively, with 9 bases between them. Germline V gene lookup returns CDR1 MGHRA and CDR2 YSYEKL. The CDR3 sequence is CASSQDGLTNTEAFF. CDR3 in DNA: TGCGCCAGCAGCCAAGACGGGCTAACGAACACTGAAGCTTTCTTT.

The rearrangement joins TRBV12-3 or TRBV12-4 to TRBJ2-6; D unresolved. The CDR3 runs to 13 residues. Trimming took 1 base from V and 4 from J, leaving 2 bases between them. In DNA, the CDR3 is TGTGCCAGCAGTTTAGGGGGGGCCAACGTCCTGACTTTC. Protein sequence: CASSLGGANVLTF.

The V call is TRBV28, the J call TRBJ1-1; D remains unclear. Trimming took 7 bases from V and 2 from J, leaving 17 bases between them. Germline V gene data show CDR1 as MDHEN and CDR2 as SYDVKM. The CDR3 has 15 residues. The CDR3 spells CASTPYPVPNTEAFF. The CDR3 DNA sequence: TGTGCCAGCACCCCTTACCCAGTGCCCAACACTGAAGCTTTCTTT.